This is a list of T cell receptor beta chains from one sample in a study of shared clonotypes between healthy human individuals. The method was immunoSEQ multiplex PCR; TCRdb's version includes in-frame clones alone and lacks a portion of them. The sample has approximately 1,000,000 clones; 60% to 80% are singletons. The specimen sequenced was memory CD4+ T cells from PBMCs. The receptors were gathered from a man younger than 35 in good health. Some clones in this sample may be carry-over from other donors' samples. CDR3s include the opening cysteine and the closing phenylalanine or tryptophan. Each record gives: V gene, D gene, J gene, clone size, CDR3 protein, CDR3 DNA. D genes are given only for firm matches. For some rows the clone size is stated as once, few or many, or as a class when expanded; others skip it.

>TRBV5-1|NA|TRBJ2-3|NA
CASSLQEGGADTQYF
TGCGCCAGCAGCTTGCAGGAGGGGGGAGCAGATACGCAGTATTTT
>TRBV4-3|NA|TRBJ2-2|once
CASSPRPGTGELFF
TGCGCCAGCAGCCCCAGACCGGGGACCGGGGAGCTGTTTTTT
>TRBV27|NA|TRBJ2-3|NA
CASSSTAVPWQYF
TGTGCCAGCAGTTCTACGGCGGTTCCGTGGCAGTATTTT
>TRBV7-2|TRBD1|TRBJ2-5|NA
CASSGGQGYQETQYF
TGTGCCAGCAGCGGCGGACAGGGTTACCAAGAGACCCAGTACTTC
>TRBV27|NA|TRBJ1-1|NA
CASSLWAALNTEAFF
TGTGCCAGCAGTTTATGGGCAGCCCTGAACACTGAAGCTTTCTTT
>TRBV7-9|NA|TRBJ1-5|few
CASSRDGSYQPQHF
TGTGCCAGCAGCCGGGACGGATCATATCAGCCCCAGCATTTT
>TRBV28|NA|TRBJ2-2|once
CASRPDYVGTGELFF
TGTGCCAGCAGACCCGACTATGTGGGGACCGGGGAGCTGTTTTTT
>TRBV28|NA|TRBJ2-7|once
CASSFSAGLEQYF
TGTGCCAGCAGTTTTAGTGCTGGGCTGGAGCAGTACTTC
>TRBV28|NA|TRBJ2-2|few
CASSPQYLTGELFF
TGTGCCAGCAGTCCCCAATACCTCACCGGGGAGCTGTTTTTT
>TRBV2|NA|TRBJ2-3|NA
CASSVLASSDTQYF
TGTGCCAGCAGTGTTCTGGCTAGCTCAGATACGCAGTATTTT
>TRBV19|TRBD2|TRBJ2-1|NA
CASSKVGGGAYNEQFF
TGTGCCAGTAGTAAAGTTGGCGGGGGAGCCTACAATGAGCAGTTCTTC
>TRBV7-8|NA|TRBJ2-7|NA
CASSLRGAGSTYEQYF
TGTGCCAGCAGCCTAAGGGGGGCGGGGTCGACCTACGAGCAGTACTTC
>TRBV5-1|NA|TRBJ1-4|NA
CATDRGVIETNEKLFF
TGCGCCACTGATCGGGGGGTAATCGAAACTAATGAAAAACTGTTTTTT
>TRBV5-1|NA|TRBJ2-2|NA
CASSPHRVAGELFF
TGCGCCAGCAGCCCACACAGGGTAGCCGGGGAGCTGTTTTTT
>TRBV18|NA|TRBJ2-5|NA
CASSLADQETQYF
TGTGCCAGCTCCCTGGCGGATCAAGAGACCCAGTACTTC
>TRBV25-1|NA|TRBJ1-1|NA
CASSEQGGENTEAFF
TGTGCCAGCAGTGAACAGGGAGGGGAGAACACTGAAGCTTTCTTT
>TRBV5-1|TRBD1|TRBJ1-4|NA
CASTQGTGHATNEKLFF
TGCGCCAGCACCCAGGGGACAGGGCATGCGACTAATGAAAAACTGTTTTTT
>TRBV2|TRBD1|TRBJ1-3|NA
CASSDPGTAASGNTIYF
TGTGCCAGCAGTGACCCGGGGACAGCCGCCTCTGGAAACACCATATATTTT
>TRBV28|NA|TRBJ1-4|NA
CASSLSSGRNEKLFF
TGTGCCAGCAGCCTATCGTCGGGTCGGAATGAAAAACTGTTTTTT
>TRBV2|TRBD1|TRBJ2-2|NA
CASSGQGSGELFF
TGTGCCAGCAGCGGACAGGGGAGCGGGGAGCTGTTTTTT
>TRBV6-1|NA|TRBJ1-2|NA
CASSQGTDYGYTF
TGTGCCAGCAGTCAAGGGACGGACTATGGCTACACCTTC
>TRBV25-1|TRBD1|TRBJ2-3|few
CASSGTGYIDTQYF
TGTGCCAGCAGCGGGACAGGGTATATTGATACGCAGTATTTT
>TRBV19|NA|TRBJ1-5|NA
CASSIDRANQPQHF
TGTGCCAGTAGTATAGACAGGGCTAATCAGCCCCAGCATTTT
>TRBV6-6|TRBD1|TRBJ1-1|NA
CASSTRQGMNTEAFF
TGTGCCAGCAGTACCCGACAGGGGATGAACACTGAAGCTTTCTTT
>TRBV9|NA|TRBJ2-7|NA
CASSVGPAEGYEQYF
TGTGCCAGCAGCGTAGGGCCGGCGGAGGGGTACGAGCAGTACTTC
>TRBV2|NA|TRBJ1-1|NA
CASSDRIGAFF
TGTGCCAGCAGCGACAGGATTGGAGCTTTCTTT
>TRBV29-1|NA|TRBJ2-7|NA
CSVVIGLRVHEQYF
TGCAGCGTTGTGATCGGACTACGGGTCCACGAGCAGTACTTC
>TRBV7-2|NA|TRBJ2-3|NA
CASSLASLQGQYF
TGTGCCAGCAGCTTAGCTAGCCTTCAGGGGCAGTATTTT
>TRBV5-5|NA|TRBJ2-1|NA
CASSLVADYVYEQFF
TGTGCCAGCAGCTTGGTAGCGGACTACGTTTATGAGCAGTTCTTC
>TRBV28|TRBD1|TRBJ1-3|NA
CASRLGGAGGNTIYF
TGTGCCAGCAGACTAGGGGGCGCGGGTGGAAACACCATATATTTT
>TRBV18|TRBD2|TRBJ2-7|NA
CASSPGLAGEGEQYF
TGTGCCAGCTCACCGGGACTAGCGGGAGAGGGCGAGCAGTACTTC
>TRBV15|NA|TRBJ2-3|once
CATSLGGGPSKDTQYF
TGTGCCACCAGCCTTGGGGGGGGGCCTAGCAAAGATACGCAGTATTTT
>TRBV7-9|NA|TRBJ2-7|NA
CASSAGHWSSYGQYF
TGTGCCAGCAGCGCAGGCCACTGGAGCTCCTACGGGCAGTACTTC
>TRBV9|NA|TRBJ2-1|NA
CASSPNPSRSEQFF
TGTGCCAGCAGCCCCAACCCCTCTAGGTCCGAGCAGTTCTTC
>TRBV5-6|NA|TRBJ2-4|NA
CASSLLAERDNIQYF
TGTGCCAGCAGCCTATTAGCGGAGAGGGACAACATTCAGTACTTC
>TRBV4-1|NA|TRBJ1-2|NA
CASSQPGVYYGYTF
TGCGCCAGCAGCCAACCTGGCGTTTACTATGGCTACACCTTC
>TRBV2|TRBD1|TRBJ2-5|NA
CASTGTDYQETQYF
TGTGCCAGCACTGGGACAGACTACCAAGAGACCCAGTACTTC
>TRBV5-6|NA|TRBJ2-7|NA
CASSLAGATYEQYF
TGTGCCAGCAGCTTGGCGGGAGCCACCTACGAGCAGTACTTC
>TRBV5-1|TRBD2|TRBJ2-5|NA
CASSPLAGMETQYF
TGCGCCAGCAGCCCCTTAGCGGGAATGGAGACCCAGTACTTC
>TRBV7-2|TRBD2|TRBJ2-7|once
CASSQGLAAYEQYF
TGTGCCAGCAGCCAGGGACTAGCGGCGTATGAGCAGTACTTC
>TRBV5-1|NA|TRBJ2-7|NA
CASRLPPGYEQYF
TGCGCCAGCAGGCTTCCTCCGGGCTACGAGCAGTACTTC
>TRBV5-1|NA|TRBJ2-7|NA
CASSWGPPAYEQYF
TGCGCCAGCAGCTGGGGCCCTCCAGCCTACGAGCAGTACTTC
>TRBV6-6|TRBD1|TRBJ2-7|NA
CASSSRTGISEQYF
TGTGCCAGCAGTTCCCGGACAGGGATTAGCGAGCAGTACTTC
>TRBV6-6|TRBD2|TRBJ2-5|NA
CASRTGTSGAKTQYF
TGTGCCAGCAGGACCGGGACTAGCGGCGCCAAGACCCAGTACTTC
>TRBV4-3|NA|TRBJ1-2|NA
CASSQDRGYYGYTF
TGCGCCAGCAGCCAAGATAGGGGATACTATGGCTACACCTTC
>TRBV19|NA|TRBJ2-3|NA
CASSMGLFNVDTQYF
TGTGCCAGTAGTATGGGGCTATTCAACGTGGATACGCAGTATTTT
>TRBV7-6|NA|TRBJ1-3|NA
CASSLVSLRGNTIYF
TGTGCCAGCAGCTTAGTGAGTCTCCGGGGAAACACCATATATTTT
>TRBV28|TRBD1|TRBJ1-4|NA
CASSLVLAVQGPNEKLFF
TGTGCCAGCAGTTTAGTCCTAGCGGTACAGGGGCCTAATGAAAAACTGTTTTTT